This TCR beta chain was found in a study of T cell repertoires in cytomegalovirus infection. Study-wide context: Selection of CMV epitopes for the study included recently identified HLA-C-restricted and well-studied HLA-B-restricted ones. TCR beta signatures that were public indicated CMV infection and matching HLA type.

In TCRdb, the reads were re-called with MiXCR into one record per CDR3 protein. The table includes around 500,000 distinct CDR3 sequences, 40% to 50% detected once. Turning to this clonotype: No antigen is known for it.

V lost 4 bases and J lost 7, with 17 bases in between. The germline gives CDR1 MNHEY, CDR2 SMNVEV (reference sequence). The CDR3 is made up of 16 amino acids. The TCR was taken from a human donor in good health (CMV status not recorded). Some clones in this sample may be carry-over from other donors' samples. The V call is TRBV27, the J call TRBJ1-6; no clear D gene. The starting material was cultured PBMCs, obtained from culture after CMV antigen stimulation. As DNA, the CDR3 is TGTGCCAGCAGTTCCCGCCCTCTATCAGGAAATTCACCCCTCCACTTT. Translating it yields CASSSRPLSGNSPLHF.